The table lists the clone carrying this T cell receptor (beta chain) with many counts. Stated time point: sample taken at primary tumor resection. These data come from a study of spatial heterogeneity in lung cancer. At the level of the study: As counted in raw reads, each unique TCR and UMI combination appeared more than ten times on average.

Germline loops: CDR1 SGHTA, CDR2 FQGNSA. V shed 1 base and J shed 1 base, with 8 bases lying between them. The CDR3 consists of 14 residues. A distinct unique molecular identifier was carried by each TCR cDNA molecule. MiXCR was run by TCRdb on the 5' RACE reads, yielding one entry per CDR3 protein. This table holds 40,000 or so distinct CDR3 sequences, just over 3% found once. The gene calls are TRBV7-2 and TRBJ2-7; a weak D match, TRBD1 (5 bases). The TCR was taken from a male donor with early-stage non-small cell lung cancer. Material: normal lung tissue next to the tumor, obtained at surgery. The CDR3 nucleotides read TGTGCCAGCAGCTTAGACCACAGGTCCTACGAGCAGTACTTC. The encoded protein is CASSLDHRSYEQYF.